The T cell receptor beta chain under discussion was sequenced for a study of T cells in Graves' hyperthyroidism and ophthalmopathy. Lactation, pregnancy, other autoimmune disease or uncontrolled infection excluded patients. An approximately 10 ml volume of fresh peripheral blood provided the PBMCs. The CDR3 regions of TCR beta were amplified from RNA transcripts. The study used the HTBI primer set for a first-round RT-PCR of the TCR CDR3. TCRdb ran MiXCR on the multiplex PCR reads and lists one entry per CDR3 protein. The table includes more than 500,000 distinct CDR3 sequences, 13% to 15% detected once. Overall study results and limits: Ophthalmopathy onset followed model prediction by a median about seven months. Researchers found most expanded thyroid clonotypes above 0.001 in blood as well.

The CDR3 sequence is 16 residues long. V was pared by 6 bases and J by 4 bases, with 22 bases between. This clonotype was counted between two and nine times. The antigen remains unidentified. This chain uses TRBV12-3 or TRBV12-4 with TRBJ2-7, with D possibly matching TRBD2 (5 bases). Sequencing used blood. This receptor was taken from a woman in her 40s with Graves' hyperthyroidism. CDR3 DNA sequence: TGTGCCAGCAGCTCCGGGAAACCCCGAGCTAGATACGAGCAGTACTTC. Its translation: CASSSGKPRARYEQYF.